One T cell receptor beta chain is described in this entry. These data are taken from a study of blood T cell repertoires in COVID-19. Study as a whole: In each case, the material was cDNA or gDNA derived from T cells, B-cell-depleted T cells, or PBMCs.

The germline V gene has CDR1 SGDLS and CDR2 YYNGEE. The CDR3 is 16 residues long. The V end was cut by 0 bases, the J end by 0 bases, with 9 bases between. In the study's own analysis: Estimated nucleated cell counts came from reference gene primer amplification. Clones were sequenced by immunoSEQ multiplex PCR, and TCRdb holds only the in-frame ones, with some missing. That table supplies the V and J calls and clone size; D and trimming were determined from the DNA. The profile shows 150,000 to 200,000 clones, 80% to 90% of them singletons. The chain combines TRBV9 with TRBJ2-2; D is unclear. This receptor was identified in a young woman who had recovered from COVID-19. The sample consisted of peripheral blood. CDR3 sequence reads: CASSVVVESNTGELFF. The CDR3 DNA reads TGTGCCAGCAGCGTAGTAGTTGAATCGAACACCGGGGAGCTGTTTTTT.